These T cell receptor beta chains were read from a single sample in a study of blood T cell repertoires in COVID-19. The method was immunoSEQ multiplex PCR; TCRdb's version includes in-frame clones alone and lacks a portion of them. The profile shows roughly 230,000 clones, about 83% of them singletons. The sequenced sample consisted of peripheral blood. The receptors here all came from a human donor in a cohort sampled during active COVID-19. The CDR3 runs from the conserved cysteine through the conserved F or W. The order of the fields is J gene, V gene, D gene, clone size, CDR3 DNA, CDR3 protein. The D gene is left open where the match is weak. Expanded clones get a size class; other rows say once, few or many, or leave the size out.

>TRBJ1-1|TRBV10-3|.|.
TGTGCCATTCAGACGGAGATGAACACTGAAGCTTTCTTT
CAIQTEMNTEAFF
>TRBJ1-4|TRBV5-1|.|.
TGCGCCAGCAGGTCTACTCAGGAAGCTAATGAAAAACTGTTTTTT
CASRSTQEANEKLFF
>TRBJ2-5|TRBV4-2|.|.
TGTGCCAGCAGCCAGGCATTAGCGAATCAAATGGAGACCCAGTACTTC
CASSQALANQMETQYF
>TRBJ2-7|TRBV5-1|TRBD1|.
TGCGCCAGCAGCTTTGGACAGGGTTTCGAGCAGTACTTC
CASSFGQGFEQYF
>TRBJ2-3|TRBV5-1|TRBD2|.
TGCGCCAGCAGCTTGCTGGCAGCGGGGGGCCGCACAGATACGCAGTATTTT
CASSLLAAGGRTDTQYF
>TRBJ2-1|TRBV5-1|TRBD2|.
TGCGCCAGCAGGGGGACTAGCGGCTACAATGAGCAGTTCTTC
CASRGTSGYNEQFF
>TRBJ2-2|TRBV9|.|.
TGTGCCAGCAGCCCACGTGACAGAACCGGGGAGCTGTTTTTT
CASSPRDRTGELFF
>TRBJ2-5|TRBV6-6|TRBD1|.
TGTGCCAGCACCAGGGACAGGCTGGTGAGCCAAGAGACCCAGTACTTC
CASTRDRLVSQETQYF
>TRBJ2-3|TRBV19|TRBD2|.
TGTGCCAGTAGTGGAGGGGCTAGCGGGAGGAGAAGCACAGATACGCAGTATTTT
CASSGGASGRRSTDTQYF
>TRBJ2-7|TRBV6-5|TRBD1|.
TGTGCCAGCAGAAGGACAGGGGGCGAGCAGTACTTC
CASRRTGGEQYF
>TRBJ1-1|TRBV10-3|.|.
TGTGCCATCAGTGACCCCACCGGGAGTCAGGAAGCTTTCTTT
CAISDPTGSQEAFF
>TRBJ2-1|TRBV7-2|.|.
TGTGCCAGCAGCTTAGTAGCTAGCGCAAGCTCCTACAATGAGCAGTTCTTC
CASSLVASASSYNEQFF
>TRBJ2-3|TRBV7-2|TRBD1|.
TGTGCCAGCAGCTCAGGGGGCCCAGATACGCAGTATTTT
CASSSGGPDTQYF
>TRBJ1-5|TRBV11-2|.|.
TGTGCCAGCAGCCCCGGAATGAGGGGAGGGCAGCCCCAGCATTTT
CASSPGMRGGQPQHF
>TRBJ1-3|TRBV5-1|.|.
TGCGCCAGCAGCCGGGATAGCTCTGGAAACACCATATATTTT
CASSRDSSGNTIYF
>TRBJ2-3|TRBV24-1|.|.
TGTGCCACCAGTGAACCCGACGGGGGAGGAACAGATACGCAGTATTTT
CATSEPDGGGTDTQYF
>TRBJ1-1|TRBV4-1|.|.
TGCGCCAGCAGCCAAGTTCAGGGGAAGTACACTGAAGCTTTCTTT
CASSQVQGKYTEAFF
>TRBJ2-1|TRBV2|TRBD1|.
TGTGCCAGCAGTGGGGACAGGAGAGAGTTCTTC
CASSGDRREFF
>TRBJ2-3|TRBV5-6|TRBD2|.
TGTGCCAGCAGCTGGACCGGGACTAGCGGTACCCTCACAGATACGCAGTATTTT
CASSWTGTSGTLTDTQYF
>TRBJ1-2|TRBV12-3/TRBV12-4|.|.
TGTGCCAGCAGTCAGACAGCGTACTATGGCTACACCTTC
CASSQTAYYGYTF
>TRBJ2-1|TRBV10-3|.|.
TGTGCCATAGGTCTACAGGGCTATGAGCAGTTCTTC
CAIGLQGYEQFF
>TRBJ2-7|TRBV27|.|few
TGTGCCAGCAGTTTCCGGGGATCCACCTACGAGCAGTACTTC
CASSFRGSTYEQYF
>TRBJ2-5|TRBV18|.|.
TGTGCCAGCTCACCACAGTCAGGCCCAGGGGAGACCCAGTACTTC
CASSPQSGPGETQYF
>TRBJ1-1|TRBV6-5|.|.
TGTGCCAGCAGCGATTTCCCGGGGAACACTGAAGCTTTCTTT
CASSDFPGNTEAFF
>TRBJ1-2|TRBV3-1/TRBV3-2|.|.
TGTGCCAGCAGCCAAGTCCGCTATGGCTACACCTTC
CASSQVRYGYTF
>TRBJ1-6|TRBV19|.|.
TGTGCCAGTACCCTCTCCCGCGCACAGAAGTTAAATTCACCCCTCCACTTT
CASTLSRAQKLNSPLHF
>TRBJ1-6|TRBV2|.|.
TGTGCCAGCAGACAAACGGGGAATTCACCCCTCCACTTT
CASRQTGNSPLHF
>TRBJ2-5|TRBV10-2|.|.
TGCGCCAGCAATCCAGGGTTCGTGGAGACCCAGTACTTC
CASNPGFVETQYF
>TRBJ2-2|TRBV2|TRBD1|few
TGTGCCAGCAGTTCCTCCGGGACAGGGCTTACCGGGGAGCTGTTTTTT
CASSSSGTGLTGELFF
>TRBJ2-7|TRBV5-1|.|.
TGCGCCAGCAGCTTGGCTCCAGGCTCCTACGAGCAGTACTTC
CASSLAPGSYEQYF
>TRBJ2-2|TRBV6-4|TRBD2|.
TGTGCCAGCAGTGTGCGGGAGGGAACCGGGGAGCTGTTTTTT
CASSVREGTGELFF
>TRBJ2-7|TRBV15|.|.
TGTGCCACCAGCAGAGATCGGTCTAGTGAGCAGTACTTC
CATSRDRSSEQYF
>TRBJ1-4|TRBV18|TRBD1|.
TGTGCCAGCTCACGGGACAGGGGATCTAATGAAAAACTGTTTTTT
CASSRDRGSNEKLFF
>TRBJ2-5|TRBV5-1|TRBD2|.
TGCGCCAGCAGCTTGACTAGCGGGGGACAAGAGACCCAGTACTTC
CASSLTSGGQETQYF
>TRBJ1-2|TRBV11-3|TRBD1|few
TGTGCCAGCAGCTTAGGAAGGGGGCAAGGCTACACCTTC
CASSLGRGQGYTF
>TRBJ2-7|TRBV7-6|TRBD1|.
TGTGCCAGCAGCTCACAGGGGTACGAGCAGTACTTC
CASSSQGYEQYF
>TRBJ1-5|TRBV5-8|TRBD1|.
TGTGCCAGCAGCTTGGGACAGGGGGATAGCAATCAGCCCCAGCATTTT
CASSLGQGDSNQPQHF
>TRBJ2-5|TRBV4-2|TRBD1|few
TGTGCCAGCAGCCAAGATGGGACAGGGACGAGAGAGACCCAGTACTTC
CASSQDGTGTRETQYF
>TRBJ2-1|TRBV7-2|TRBD2|.
TGTGCCAGCAGCTTCACTAGCGGGGTGACCATTGAGCAGTTCTTC
CASSFTSGVTIEQFF
>TRBJ2-3|TRBV6-5|.|.
TGTGCCAGCAGTTACTCCGCCGGAAGCGGAGATACGCAGTATTTT
CASSYSAGSGDTQYF